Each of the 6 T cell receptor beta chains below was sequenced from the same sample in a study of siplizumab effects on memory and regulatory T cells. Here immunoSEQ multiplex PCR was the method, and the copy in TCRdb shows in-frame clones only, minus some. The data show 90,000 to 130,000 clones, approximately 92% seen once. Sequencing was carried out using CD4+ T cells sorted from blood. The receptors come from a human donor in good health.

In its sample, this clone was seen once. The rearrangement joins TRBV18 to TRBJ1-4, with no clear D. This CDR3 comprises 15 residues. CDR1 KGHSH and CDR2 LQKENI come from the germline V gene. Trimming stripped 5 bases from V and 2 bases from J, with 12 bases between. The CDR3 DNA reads TGTGCCAGCTCAGCACGGACCCCCACTAATGAAAAACTGTTTTTT. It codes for CASSARTPTNEKLFF.

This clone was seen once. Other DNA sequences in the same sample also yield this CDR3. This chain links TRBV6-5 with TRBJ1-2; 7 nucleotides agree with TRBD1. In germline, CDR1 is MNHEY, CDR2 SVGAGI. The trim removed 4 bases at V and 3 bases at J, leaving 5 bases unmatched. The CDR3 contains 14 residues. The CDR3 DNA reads TGTGCCAGCAGTTCCGCCGGGACAGACTATGGCTACACCTTC. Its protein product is CASSSAGTDYGYTF.

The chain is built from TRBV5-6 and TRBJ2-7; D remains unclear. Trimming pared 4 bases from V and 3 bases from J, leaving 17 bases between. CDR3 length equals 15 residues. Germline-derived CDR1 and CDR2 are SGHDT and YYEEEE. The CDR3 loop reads CASSPWTWENYEQYF. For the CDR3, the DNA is TGTGCCAGCAGCCCGTGGACCTGGGAAAACTACGAGCAGTACTTC.

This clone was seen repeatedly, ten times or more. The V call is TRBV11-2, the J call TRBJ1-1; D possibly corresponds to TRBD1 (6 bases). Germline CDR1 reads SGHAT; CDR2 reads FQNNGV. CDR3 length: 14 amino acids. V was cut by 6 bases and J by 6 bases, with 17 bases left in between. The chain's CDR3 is CASSPRGGVAEAFF. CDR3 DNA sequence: TGTGCCAGCAGTCCGAGAGGGGGAGTGGCTGAAGCTTTCTTT.

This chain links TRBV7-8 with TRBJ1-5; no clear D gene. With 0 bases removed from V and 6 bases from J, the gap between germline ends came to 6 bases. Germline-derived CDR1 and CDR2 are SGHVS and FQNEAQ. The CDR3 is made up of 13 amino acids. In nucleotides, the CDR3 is TGTGCCAGCAGCTTAGCGGTGGTTCAGCCCCAGCATTTT. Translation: CASSLAVVQPQHF.

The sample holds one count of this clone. The CDR3 region has the DNA TGTGCCAGCAGCTCGAGATTAGCGGGACAAGAGACCCAGTACTTC. Its translation: CASSSRLAGQETQYF. This chain joins TRBV7-9 and TRBJ2-5, with 8 positions matching TRBD2. This CDR3 is 15 amino acids long. CDR1 is SEHNR and CDR2 is FQNEAQ in the germline V gene (reference sequence). V lost 4 bases and J lost 2; bases outside the gene matches: 6. Using reference TRBV7-9 and TRBJ2-5 for the parts outside the CDR3, the full variable domain is DTGVSQNPRHKITKRGQNVTFRCDPISEHNRLYWYRQTLGQGPEFLTYFQNEAQLEKSRLLSDRFSAERPKGSFSTLEIQRTEQGDSAMYLCASSSRLAGQETQYFGPGTRLLVL.